A single sample is the source of the 31 T cell receptor beta chains below, sequenced in a study of cytomegalovirus exposure and HLA in healthy donors. In the PCR, 60 Vbeta and 13 Jbeta primers were used. Libraries were prepared by immunoSEQ multiplex PCR; TCRdb keeps only in-frame clonotypes and omits some of them. The sample consists of 150,000 to 200,000 clones, 55% to 80% of them appearing once. Material: PBMCs. All receptors derive from a woman between 18 and 29 years old in good health and CMV-seropositive.

The chain uses TRBV5-6 and TRBJ2-2; TRBD1 is a possible D gene (5 bases). Germline V gene data show CDR1 as SGHDT and CDR2 as YYEEEE. The CDR3 is 15 amino acids. The germline V and J ends were trimmed by 0 bases and 4 bases, with 10 bases remaining between them. CDR3 sequence (DNA): TGTGCCAGCAGCTTGGTGAGACAGACCACCGGGGAGCTGTTTTTT. Translated, it gives CASSLVRQTTGELFF.

The J gene is TRBJ2-3, the V gene TRBV7-8, with D perhaps matching TRBD2 (6 bases). The CDR3 sequence is 17 residues long. V lost 1 base and J lost 0, with 14 bases in between. The germline V gene has CDR1 SGHVS and CDR2 FQNEAQ. DNA for the CDR3: TGTGCCAGCAGCTTAGGGACCGGGACTCCAAGCACAGATACGCAGTATTTT. It specifies CASSLGTGTPSTDTQYF. The whole variable domain, remainder taken from reference TRBV7-8 and TRBJ2-3, is GAGVSQSPRYKVAKRGQDVALRCDPISGHVSLFWYQQALGQGPEFLTYFQNEAQLDKSGLPSDRFFAERPEGSVSTLKIQRTQQEDSAVYLCASSLGTGTPSTDTQYFGPGTRLTVL.

The chain is built from TRBV18 and TRBJ2-3, with D unclear. The ends were cut back, 3 bases at V and 0 bases at J, with 13 bases in the middle. Germline V gene data show CDR1 as KGHSH and CDR2 as LQKENI. The length of the CDR3 is 16 residues. The CDR3 nucleotides read TGTGCCAGCTCACCGGGCCACGCCTTTAGCACAGATACGCAGTATTTT. This codes for CASSPGHAFSTDTQYF.

Only a few counts were recorded for this clone. The chain recombines TRBV7-9 with TRBJ1-1; D not certain. The germline gives CDR1 SEHNR, CDR2 FQNEAQ (reference sequence). CDR3 length equals 12 residues. V shed 4 bases and J shed 3 bases, with 6 bases lying between them. The CDR3 spells CASSSHYTEAFF. CDR3 nucleotides: TGTGCCAGCAGCTCCCACTACACTGAAGCTTTCTTT. Full variable domain (missing parts from reference TRBV7-9 and TRBJ1-1): DTGVSQNPRHKITKRGQNVTFRCDPISEHNRLYWYRQTLGQGPEFLTYFQNEAQLEKSRLLSDRFSAERPKGSFSTLEIQRTEQGDSAMYLCASSSHYTEAFFGQGTRLTVV.

This clone turned up a few times. The V gene is TRBV4-1, the J gene TRBJ2-2, with a possible D match to TRBD1 (6 bases). The V gene lost 3 bases and the J gene lost 1 base, with 9 bases spanning the gap. This CDR3 comprises 15 residues. Per the germline V gene, CDR1 is MGHRA and CDR2 is YSYEKL. DNA for the CDR3: TGCGCCAGCAGCCAGGAGGACAGGAACACCGGGGAGCTGTTTTTT. It yields the protein CASSQEDRNTGELFF.

The chain links TRBV30 to TRBJ1-2, with 11 positions matching TRBD1. This CDR3 region has 16 residues. V lost 7 bases and J lost 7; bases outside the gene matches: 17. Germline V gene sequence: CDR1 GTSNPN, CDR2 SVGIG (reference sequence). The CDR3 nucleotides are TGTGCCTTTCAGAAAAGGGTCGGACAGGGGGCGGGTGGCTACACCTTC. It yields the protein CAFQKRVGQGAGGYTF.

The chain recombines TRBV5-1 with TRBJ2-3, with 9 bases that match TRBD2. J gave up 0 bases and V 0 bases, and 2 bases lay outside the gene matches. Germline CDR1 SGHRS, CDR2 YFSETQ. This CDR3 contains 16 residues. CDR3 DNA sequence: TGCGCCAGCAGCTTGGTGGCGGGGGGGAGCACAGATACGCAGTATTTT. It is translated as CASSLVAGGSTDTQYF.

This clone was detected only a few times. This rearrangement joins TRBV28 to TRBJ2-5; tentative D call: TRBD2 (6 bases). Germline V CDR1 and CDR2: MDHEN, SYDVKM. Trimming stripped 2 bases from V and 4 bases from J, with 14 bases between. This CDR3 has 15 amino acids. This CDR3 reads CASSLRWAGSETQYF. CDR3 DNA: TGTGCCAGCAGTTTAAGGTGGGCGGGGTCAGAGACCCAGTACTTC. Based on the CDR3 plus reference TRBV28 and TRBJ2-5, the full variable domain is DVKVTQSSRYLVKRTGEKVFLECVQDMDHENMFWYRQDPGLGLRLIYFSYDVKMKEKGDIPEGYSVSREKKERFSLILESASTNQTSMYLCASSLRWAGSETQYFGPGTRLLVL.

The rearrangement joins TRBV4-1 to TRBJ2-7, with D uncertain. V dropped 2 bases and J dropped 1 base, with 15 bases sitting between them. The CDR3 loop spans 16 amino acids. In germline, CDR1 is MGHRA, CDR2 YSYEKL. The CDR3 is CASSQNNQDNSYEQYF. CDR3 DNA sequence: TGCGCCAGCAGCCAAAATAACCAGGATAATTCCTACGAGCAGTACTTC.

There are a few counts of this clone. The rearrangement links TRBV11-2 to TRBJ2-5; tentatively, D is TRBD2 (6 bases). Deletions cut 1 base from V and 4 bases from J, with 16 bases between. The germline V gene has CDR1 SGHAT and CDR2 FQNNGV. The CDR3 has 16 amino acids. CDR3 loop: CASSLGQRRGIETQYF. As DNA, the CDR3 is TGTGCCAGCAGCTTAGGGCAGCGTCGGGGGATAGAGACCCAGTACTTC.

Details on this clone: A junction boundary mismatches the germline segment, possibly from a read error. The chain links TRBV2 to TRBJ1-4; 10 nucleotides align to TRBD1. In germline, CDR1 is SNHLY, CDR2 FYNNEI. This CDR3 is 14 amino acids long. CDR3 DNA sequence: TGTGTCAGCACAAGGGACAGGGGTTATGAAAAACTGTTTTTT. Its protein product is CVSTRDRGYEKLFF. Full variable domain (rest looked up from reference TRBV2 and TRBJ1-4): EPEVTQTPSHQVTQMGQEVILRCVPISNHLYFYWYRQILGQKVEFLVSFYNNEISEKSEIFDDQFSVERPDGSNFTLKIRSTKLEDSAMYFCVSTRDRGYEKLFFGSGTQLSVL.

The rearrangement links TRBV28 to TRBJ2-7; 10 bases line up with TRBD1. The V gene end was trimmed by 5 bases and the J gene end by 0 bases; junction bases not matched to a gene: 1. The germline gives CDR1 MDHEN, CDR2 SYDVKM. The CDR3 covers 14 residues. CDR3 residues: CASSRTGGSYEQYF. For the CDR3, the DNA is TGTGCCAGCAGTCGGACAGGGGGCTCCTACGAGCAGTACTTC.

The V and J genes are TRBV6-1 and TRBJ2-2; 7 nucleotides line up with TRBD2. Germline values: CDR1 MNHNS, CDR2 SASEGT. Losses at the gene ends were 4 bases for V and 5 bases for J; bases not matched to a gene: 10. This CDR3 comprises 16 residues. This CDR3 reads CASSAPSGRGTGELFF. CDR3 nucleotide sequence: TGTGCCAGCAGTGCCCCTAGCGGCCGGGGGACCGGGGAGCTGTTTTTT.

The gene calls are TRBV5-1 and TRBJ2-5, with D possibly TRBD2 on 6 matching bases. Trimming pared 4 bases from V and 4 bases from J, leaving 20 bases between. The germline CDR1 and CDR2 sequences are SGHRS and YFSETQ. The CDR3 contains 16 residues. The CDR3 bases are TGCGCCAGCAGCCGTCAAGGAAGTGGAGCGGGAGAGACCCAGTACTTC. It specifies CASSRQGSGAGETQYF.

The V gene is TRBV6-5, the J gene TRBJ2-7, with a possible D match to TRBD1 (6 bases). CDR3 length: 14 amino acids. The germline V gene encodes CDR1 MNHEY and CDR2 SVGAGI. V lost 6 bases to trimming and J lost 6 bases, with 18 bases between them. The CDR3 nucleotides read TGTGCCAGCAGGCCGACAGGAAGGAATGGCGAGCAGTACTTC. Its protein is CASRPTGRNGEQYF.

The rearrangement links TRBV4-3 to TRBJ2-6; D ambiguous. CDR3 length: 16 residues. With 0 bases removed from V and 0 bases from J, the gap between germline ends came to 6 bases. In germline, CDR1 is LGHNA, CDR2 YSLEER. In DNA, the CDR3 is TGCGCCAGCAGCCAAGAGTTCAGCTCTGGGGCCAACGTCCTGACTTTC. This translates into CASSQEFSSGANVLTF.

This clone has only one observation. The chain combines TRBV2 with TRBJ2-2; D gene unclear. Trimming pared 3 bases from V and 3 bases from J, leaving 8 bases between. The CDR3 consists of 14 residues. Germline values: CDR1 SNHLY, CDR2 FYNNEI. CDR3 sequence (DNA): TGTGCCAGCAGTGACTCCAGGTACACCGGGGAGCTGTTTTTT. Translated, it gives CASSDSRYTGELFF. The variable domain in full, completed from reference TRBV2 and TRBJ2-2, reads EPEVTQTPSHQVTQMGQEVILRCVPISNHLYFYWYRQILGQKVEFLVSFYNNEISEKSEIFDDQFSVERPDGSNFTLKIRSTKLEDSAMYFCASSDSRYTGELFFGEGSRLTVL.

The rearrangement links TRBV29-1 to TRBJ2-1; TRBD2 aligns across 12 bases. The CDR3 is 15 residues long. Germline CDR1 SQVTM, CDR2 ANQGSEA. V shed 2 bases, J shed 3 bases, and the junction held 2 bases outside the gene matches. CDR3 DNA sequence: TGCAGCGTTGAAACTAGCGGGGGGAACTACAATGAGCAGTTCTTC. Residues: CSVETSGGNYNEQFF.

The rearrangement uses TRBV5-1 and TRBJ1-2; 7 bases fit TRBD1. The V segment lost 2 bases and the J segment 6 bases; nucleotides outside the gene matches: 4. The germline gives CDR1 SGHRS, CDR2 YFSETQ. This CDR3 comprises 13 residues. CDR3 sequence reads: CASSFDRVHGYTF. CDR3 DNA: TGCGCCAGCAGCTTTGACAGGGTCCATGGCTACACCTTC.

V and J are TRBV29-1 and TRBJ2-5, with 11 bases aligning to TRBD2. The ends lost 1 base at V and 5 bases at J; junction bases unmatched: 3. Germline V gene sequence: CDR1 SQVTM, CDR2 ANQGSEA. CDR3 length: 14 amino acids. The DNA of the CDR3 is TGCAGCGTTGAAGGACTAGCGGGAAAGGAGACCCAGTACTTC. It translates to CSVEGLAGKETQYF.

On this clone itself: The sample holds other DNA sequences that translate to the same CDR3. The chain has TRBV9 and TRBJ2-1; the match to TRBD1 covers 9 bases. V lost 6 bases, J lost 4 bases, and 14 bases stayed unmatched. The CDR3 runs to 17 residues. CDR1 and CDR2 from the germline V gene are SGDLS and YYNGEE. The CDR3 bases are TGTGCCAGCAATTCGGCACAGGGGGCGTTCCTATACAATGAGCAGTTCTTC. As protein: CASNSAQGAFLYNEQFF. Full variable domain (rest looked up from reference TRBV9 and TRBJ2-1): DSGVTQTPKHLITATGQRVTLRCSPRSGDLSVYWYQQSLDQGLQFLIQYYNGEERAKGNILERFSAQQFPDLHSELNLSSLELGDSALYFCASNSAQGAFLYNEQFFGPGTRLTVL.

This clone was observed a single time. This chain joins TRBV5-6 and TRBJ2-3, with 10 bases that match TRBD2. Germline loops: CDR1 SGHDT, CDR2 YYEEEE. This CDR3 is built from 16 residues. V lost 4 bases and J lost 2; bases outside the gene matches: 7. The CDR3 nucleotides read TGTGCCAGCAGCACTGCCGGGACTAGCGACACAGATACGCAGTATTTT. This gives the protein CASSTAGTSDTDTQYF.

The chain is built from TRBV5-8 and TRBJ1-1; D gene uncertain. CDR3 length equals 15 residues. V lost 2 bases and J lost 1, with 12 bases in between. Looked up from germline, CDR1 is SGHTS and CDR2 is YDEGEE. CDR3 nucleotides: TGTGCCAGCAGCTTTTCAGGATCGTCGAACACTGAAGCTTTCTTT. It yields the protein CASSFSGSSNTEAFF. Full variable domain (remainder filled in from reference TRBV5-8 and TRBJ1-1): EAGVTQSPTHLIKTRGQQATLRCSPISGHTSVYWYQQALGLGLQFLLWYDEGEERNRGNFPPRFSGRQFPNYSSELNVNALELEDSALYLCASSFSGSSNTEAFFGQGTRLTVV.

V and J are TRBV30 and TRBJ1-2; 9 nucleotides align to TRBD1. CDR1 and CDR2 (germline): GTSNPN, SVGIG (reference sequence). The junction had 1 base not matched to a gene; V was cut back by 5 bases and J by 0 bases. CDR3 size: 13 residues. CDR3 bases: TGTGCCTGGGGACAGGGGACTAACTATGGCTACACCTTC. Protein sequence: CAWGQGTNYGYTF.

There are a few counts of this clone. This chain uses TRBV5-1 with TRBJ2-1; D is ambiguous. CDR1 SGHRS and CDR2 YFSETQ come from the germline V gene. With 0 bases removed from V and 8 bases from J, the gap between germline ends came to 3 bases. This CDR3 is built from 11 residues. CDR3: CASSLAHEQFF. CDR3 DNA sequence: TGCGCCAGCAGCTTGGCTCATGAGCAGTTCTTC.

The chain has TRBV5-1 and TRBJ1-4, with TRBD1 as a possible D gene (6 bases). The CDR3 loop spans 16 amino acids. With 4 bases removed from V and 4 bases from J, the gap between germline ends came to 17 bases. Germline V gives CDR1 SGHRS, CDR2 YFSETQ. Written as DNA, the CDR3 is TGCGCCAGCAGCCCCCGGGGCGGGGGCGTTAATGAAAAACTGTTTTTT. Its protein is CASSPRGGGVNEKLFF.

V is TRBV5-1 and J is TRBJ2-2, with 11 bases fitting TRBD1. The junction had 1 base not matched to a gene; V was cut back by 3 bases and J by 6 bases. Per germline, CDR1 SGHRS and CDR2 YFSETQ. The CDR3 totals 14 residues. CDR3 region: CASSSGQGAGELFF. The CDR3 DNA is TGCGCCAGCAGCTCGGGACAGGGGGCCGGGGAGCTGTTTTTT.

This chain joins TRBV6-5 and TRBJ2-7; D may be TRBD1 (5 bases). Germline loops: CDR1 MNHEY, CDR2 SVGAGI. The CDR3 spans 13 residues. Deletions cut 3 bases from V and 7 bases from J, with 13 bases between. Here the CDR3 DNA reads TGTGCCAGCAGTTATTCAGGGATCCGAGAGCAGTACTTC. Translation gives CASSYSGIREQYF.

This sequence joins TRBV5-5 and TRBJ2-7, with 7 bases identical to TRBD2. The junction had 4 bases not matched to a gene; V was cut back by 4 bases and J by 0 bases. Germline V gene data show CDR1 as SGHKS and CDR2 as YYEKEE (reference sequence). There are 14 residues in the CDR3. The CDR3 loop is CASSLRTSSYEQYF. CDR3 coding DNA: TGTGCCAGCAGCCTGCGGACTAGCTCCTACGAGCAGTACTTC.

There are a few counts of this clone. In DNA form, the CDR3 reads TGTGCCAGCAGTTTAGTCGCCAGGCCAAGCTCCTACGAGCAGTACTTC. It yields the protein CASSLVARPSSYEQYF. The genes are TRBV27 and TRBJ2-7; D is unresolved. Germline V gene data show CDR1 as MNHEY and CDR2 as SMNVEV (reference sequence). Trimming removed 2 bases from V and 0 bases from J, with 14 bases in between. The CDR3 contains 16 residues.

V gene TRBV18 combines with J gene TRBJ1-5; D perhaps matches TRBD1 (5 bases). The CDR3 consists of 13 residues. The germline V gene encodes CDR1 KGHSH and CDR2 LQKENI. The germline V and J ends were trimmed by 8 bases and 4 bases, with 12 bases remaining between them. The CDR3, as DNA: TGTGCCAGCCAAGCTGGGGGGAATCAGCCCCAGCATTTT. Protein sequence: CASQAGGNQPQHF.